The T cell receptor (beta chain) described here comes from a study of regulatory T cells in long-lasting Graves disease (dated by TCRdb to 2020 to 2023). Broadly, across the study: Antithyroid drugs had been taken for less than 3 months by newly diagnosed Graves' disease patients. This study used TCR sequencing and RNA sequencing of peripheral blood to compare persistent Graves' disease patients against newly diagnosed Graves' disease patients. The study was conducted in China and was registered as a clinical trial. A total of roughly 35 samples underwent TCR sequencing: about 13 from persistent and roughly 20 from newly diagnosed Graves' disease patients.

The library was produced with multiplex PCR. Sequencing instrument: Illumina HiSeq 4000. To build TCR beta libraries, CDR3 regions were amplified by Arm-PCR using iRepertoire HTBI primers. Gel purification was performed on PCR products prior to sequencing. The study's processing was this. A total of 62 TRBV and approximately 15 TRBJ segments were identified across samples and were used for gene usage analysis of CDR3 amino acid clonotypes. COPE and FqMerger were used to merge the filtered high-quality paired reads into contigs. BLAST was used to align contigs to IMGT TRBV, TRBD and TRBJ reference genes, with CDR3 defined following IMGT. Any clonotype with a frequency above 0.1% was classified as a highly expanded clone. Shannon entropy was used to measure repertoire diversity, and the Gini coefficient was used to measure V-J evenness. A clonotype found in more than one individual was treated as public. TCRdb redid the processing of the public reads, applying fastp at Q25 and MiXCR, and retained in-frame beta chains. Each entry is one CDR3 protein sequence, shown with its most common DNA and genes. TCRdb, rather than the study authors, made the V and J calls. This sample is represented by hundreds of thousands of distinct CDR3 sequences; roughly 15% of them were singletons. Around 18% of the sample is taken by the ten largest.

Concerning this clonotype itself: No cognate antigen has been identified for it. No base quality values were provided; no much bigger clone lies one nucleotide off.

The trim is 4 bases for V and 6 bases for J, with a gap of 19 bases between the germline ends. Based on the germline V gene (reference sequence), the CDR1 and CDR2 sequences are LNHDA and SQIVND. From the cysteine up to the phenylalanine, the CDR3 has a length of 17 residues. Just the 51-base CDR3 DNA is kept, in frame starting at base 1. General study outcomes and caveats: Persistent Graves' disease patients showed lower TCR Shannon entropy and fewer highly expanded clones than newly diagnosed patients, suggesting clonal expansion. More public clonotypes were shared among persistent patients (about 2,800) than among newly diagnosed patients (approximately 930). The small sample size was acknowledged by the authors as a limitation that may reduce accuracy. Sequencing and analysis were restricted to the TCR beta chain. Peripheral blood alone was examined, since thyroid tissue, which constituted the primary lesion, could not be accessed. Persistent disease showed preferential use of TRBV28, TRBJ1-2 and TRBJ2-5, whereas newly diagnosed disease favored TRBV20-1 and TRBJ2-1.

The label giving this sample's time point can be read as: newly diagnosed GD, antithyroid drugs for less than 3 months. RNA was extracted from PBMCs in TRIzol for both TCR sequencing and RNA sequencing. The diagnosis of Graves' disease was made according to American Thyroid Association guidelines. Recruitment of patients was carried out at an endocrinology department in Xi'an, China. From each patient, approximately 9.9 milliliters of peripheral blood was collected into an EDTA anticoagulant tube. Ficoll Paque Plus density gradient separation was used to isolate PBMCs, and no further T cell sorting was performed. An Agilent 2100 Bioanalyzer and agarose gel were used to check RNA quality, and a NanoDrop 2000 was used to measure RNA concentration. The sample was also linked to a second study, of T cells in Graves' hyperthyroidism and ophthalmopathy. As the second paper documents: A patient counted as having stable Graves' hyperthyroidism if no progression to ophthalmopathy occurred over 18 months of follow-up. Hyperthyroidism patients were aged 18 to 65 years and newly diagnosed, with disease duration of less than 2 months. Patients with uncontrolled infections, other autoimmune diseases, pregnancy or lactation were excluded. Diagnoses relied on clinical symptoms, serum thyroxine and TRAb, thyroid ultrasound and orbital computed tomography. A first-round RT-PCR of the TCR CDR3 used the HTBI primer set with the Qiagen OneStep RT-PCR kit. Most expanded thyroid clonotypes (frequency above 0.001) were also found in blood, which suggests that blood repertoires may mirror thyroid immune responses. A model built on a 13 V-J signature distinguished ophthalmopathy from stable hyperthyroidism, reaching around 88% sensitivity and 81.08% specificity in cross-validation and 80%/75% in testing. In validation, the model predicted progression to ophthalmopathy with 55% to 71% sensitivity and roughly 72% specificity, a median of approximately 6.7 months before onset. TCR V-J signatures able to tell the groups apart were searched for in a discovery cohort of 95 or so patients, of whom roughly 42 had Graves' ophthalmopathy and roughly 59 had stable Graves' hyperthyroidism. An independent validation cohort of around 19 hyperthyroidism patients and roughly 16 patients who later progressed to ophthalmopathy tested prospective prediction of ophthalmopathy. For training and testing, the 100 patients in the discovery cohort were randomly divided in a 7:3 ratio. In addition, the study compared T-cell repertoires in thyroid tissue and in blood from five to seven Graves' hyperthyroidism patients. Once sampling was done, hyperthyroidism patients were given methimazole at a starting dose of 30 mg daily, whereas ophthalmopathy patients were given high-dose intravenous methylprednisolone. A second multiplex PCR round built the libraries, followed by size selection and purification. Libraries were sequenced paired-end with 100 bp reads on an Illumina HiSeq2000. SOAPnuke was used to process the raw data, throwing out any read that contained adapters or uncalled bases, had a mean Phred below 15, or lacked an exact constant-primer or identifier match. High-quality paired reads were merged with COPE v1.2.5, and unique nucleotide sequences were defined as clonotypes. MiTCR v1.1 was used to align the clonotypes against IMGT TRBV, TRBD and TRBJ reference segments. The analysis was restricted to V-J combinations with a frequency above 0.0001, which together covered 99.2% of the repertoires. A TCS score was defined as the ratio between F50 (clonal expansion) and ExV (chaos), using BLOSUM62-based TCRdist between CDR3 peptides within each V-J. Welch's t-statistics and random forest reduced fewer than 550 V-J features to 10 to 15, which were used in a naive Bayes classifier (R e1071). Sample size was not statistically predetermined, and investigators were not blinded to group allocation. TCR Vbeta CDR3 sequencing of 120 to 150 peripheral blood samples (approximately 44 ophthalmopathy, roughly 74 hyperthyroidism and roughly 17 progressor patients) is reported in the paper.

The sample in question was peripheral blood mononuclear cells (PBMCs), obtained at new diagnosis, from a patient treated with antithyroid drugs. This receptor was identified in a woman under 40 with Graves disease. Donor details come from another sample of the same person, matched by shared clones. Rearrangement joined TRBV19 to TRBJ1-6; TRBD1 might be the D gene, on 6 matching bases. The nucleotides are TGTGCCAGTAGTACCGGACAGATACAGAGATTTAATTCACCCCTCCACTTT. Translation gives CASSTGQIQRFNSPLHF. The CDR3, completed at both ends by the reference TRBV19 and TRBJ1-6 genes, gives the full variable domain DGGITQSPKYLFRKEGQNVTLSCEQNLNHDAMYWYRQDPGQGLRLIYYSQIVNDFQKGDIAEGYSVSREKKESFPLTVTSAQKNPTAFYLCASSTGQIQRFNSPLHFGNGTRLTVT.